This passage covers 28 T cell receptor beta chains from one sample sequenced in a study of cytomegalovirus exposure and HLA in healthy donors. Assay used: immunoSEQ multiplex PCR; TCRdb lists only in-frame clones, some missing. The sample lists roughly 300,000 clones, around 87% seen once, with approximately 0.94% in the top ten. Sequenced sample: PBMCs. The receptors stem from a woman in her late teens or twenties in good health and CMV-seronegative.

V usage is TRBV5-6 and J usage is TRBJ2-1, with TRBD2 matching over 11 bases. V was clipped by 1 base and J by 9 bases; unmatched bases: 6. The CDR3 consists of 15 residues. Germline V lookup: CDR1 SGHDT, CDR2 YYEEEE. CDR3 coding DNA: TGTGCCAGCAGCTTGTTGAGACTAGCGGGATCTGAGCAGTTCTTC. Translating gives CASSLLRLAGSEQFF. Supplemented by reference TRBV5-6 and TRBJ2-1, the full variable domain reads DAGVTQSPTHLIKTRGQQVTLRCSPKSGHDTVSWYQQALGQGPQFIFQYYEEEERQRGNFPDRFSGHQFPNYSSELNVNALLLGDSALYLCASSLLRLAGSEQFFGPGTRLTVL.

A single count supports this clone. The chain recombines TRBV9 with TRBJ2-7; TRBD1 matches at 7 bases. The CDR3 totals 14 residues. After removal of 4 bases from V and 6 bases from J, the junction contained 10 bases not matched to a gene. Germline lookup yields CDR1 SGDLS and CDR2 YYNGEE. CDR3 in DNA: TGTGCCAGCAGCACCACAGGGGAGCCTTTCGAGCAGTACTTC. Translated, it gives CASSTTGEPFEQYF.

This chain links TRBV13 with TRBJ2-3; possibly TRBD2 for D (7 bases). CDR3 length: 16 amino acids. Trimming stripped 3 bases from V and 4 bases from J, with 17 bases between. Germline CDR1 reads PRHDT; CDR2 reads FYEKMQ (reference sequence). The CDR3 DNA is TGTGCCAGCAGCTTGGACGGGGGGAAGGGGGCAGATACGCAGTATTTT. It specifies CASSLDGGKGADTQYF.

This clone has only one observation. The chain combines TRBV27 with TRBJ1-2; TRBD1 matches at 7 bases. The germline gives CDR1 MNHEY, CDR2 SMNVEV (reference sequence). V lost 6 bases to trimming and J lost 8 bases; unmatched junction nucleotides: 15. The CDR3 sequence is 15 residues long. CDR3 sequence reads: CASRQSDREVGGYTF. The CDR3 DNA is TGTGCCAGCAGGCAATCTGACAGGGAGGTAGGGGGCTACACCTTC.

The V gene is TRBV28, the J gene TRBJ2-7, with D maybe TRBD1 (6 bases). There are 13 residues in the CDR3. Germline CDR1 reads MDHEN; CDR2 reads SYDVKM. Deletions cut 5 bases from V and 5 bases from J, with 13 bases between. The CDR3 nucleotides are TGTGCCAGCAGTAACTTACAGGGTGACGAGCAGTACTTC. This translates into CASSNLQGDEQYF.

The rearrangement links TRBV28 to TRBJ1-4; D unresolved. CDR1 is MDHEN, CDR2 SYDVKM, per germline. The CDR3 is 13 residues long. With 4 bases removed from V and 6 bases from J, the gap between germline ends came to 9 bases. In DNA form, the CDR3 reads TGTGCCAGCAGTTCAGCCCGGGATGAAAAACTGTTTTTT. Translation gives CASSSARDEKLFF.

The chain is built from TRBV28 and TRBJ2-7; perhaps TRBD2 as D (6 bases). V was cut by 3 bases and J by 3 bases, with 18 bases left in between. CDR3 length: 16 residues. The V gene's germline CDR1 is MDHEN and CDR2 SYDVKM. CDR3 nucleotides: TGTGCCAGCAGTTTCAGTTGGGACCTGGAGGGCTACGAGCAGTACTTC. This sequence encodes CASSFSWDLEGYEQYF.

This chain joins TRBV28 and TRBJ2-1; D is uncertain. The CDR3 covers 14 residues. The V end was cut by 6 bases, the J end by 3 bases, with 12 bases between. The germline V gene encodes CDR1 MDHEN and CDR2 SYDVKM. The CDR3 spells CASSEKRYYNEQFF. The CDR3 nucleotides read TGTGCCAGCAGCGAAAAGCGATACTACAATGAGCAGTTCTTC.

Here the CDR3 DNA reads TGTGCCAGCAGCTTCAGTAGGGAGCCTCGGGGGTCCGGGGAGCTGTTTTTT. Translated: CASSFSREPRGSGELFF. The chain recombines TRBV11-2 with TRBJ2-2; a weak D match, TRBD2 (6 bases). V was pared by 3 bases and J by 6 bases, with 20 bases between. The CDR3 length is 17 residues. Germline V gene data show CDR1 as SGHAT and CDR2 as FQNNGV.

This chain uses TRBV7-2 with TRBJ2-2; 7 positions agree with TRBD1. CDR1 and CDR2 from the germline V gene are SGHTA and FQGNSA. Losses at the gene ends were 11 bases for V and 3 bases for J; bases not matched to a gene: 12. The CDR3 loop spans 15 amino acids. In DNA form, the CDR3 reads TGTGCCTCCGGGCCGGGCAGGGGGTACACCGGGGAGCTGTTTTTT. Its translation is CASGPGRGYTGELFF.

This CDR3 reads CASRLALGWETQYF. CDR3 bases: TGCGCCAGTAGACTAGCTTTAGGTTGGGAGACCCAGTACTTC. The chain recombines TRBV5-1 with TRBJ2-5, with TRBD2 matching 7 bases. The CDR3 is 14 amino acids. Per the germline V gene, CDR1 is SGHRS and CDR2 is YFSETQ. V dropped 8 bases and J dropped 5; count of bases not matched to a gene: 12.

The chain recombines TRBV7-3 with TRBJ2-3; D uncertain. Trimming took off 1 base at V and 3 bases at J, with 11 bases between the two ends. CDR1 is SGHTA, CDR2 FQGTGA, per germline. This CDR3 comprises 15 residues. This CDR3 reads CASSLSVGSTDTQYF. CDR3 bases: TGTGCCAGCAGCTTAAGTGTCGGGTCGACAGATACGCAGTATTTT.

CDR3 amino acids: CASSFGGADSYEQYF. The CDR3 region has the DNA TGTGCCAGCAGCTTTGGCGGAGCAGACTCCTACGAGCAGTACTTC. The chain couples TRBV5-4 to TRBJ2-7, with no clear D. V lost 2 bases and J lost 0, with 12 bases in between. Germline V gene sequence: CDR1 SGHNT, CDR2 YYREEE (reference sequence). The CDR3 spans 15 residues.

V is TRBV9 and J is TRBJ1-6; D gene unclear. V lost 3 bases and J 1 base, leaving 17 bases between the germline ends. Per germline, CDR1 SGDLS and CDR2 YYNGEE. This CDR3 has 18 amino acids. CDR3 protein: CASSETGGEGSYNSPLHF. CDR3 coding DNA: TGTGCCAGCAGCGAGACTGGCGGGGAAGGGTCCTATAATTCACCCCTCCACTTT.

The chain employs TRBV7-9 and TRBJ2-1; D might be TRBD2 (6 bases). There are 16 residues in the CDR3. Trimming stripped 4 bases from V and 0 bases from J, with 13 bases between. Germline CDR1 SEHNR, CDR2 FQNEAQ (reference sequence). CDR3 in amino acids: CASSSSGRSSYNEQFF. The CDR3 DNA sequence: TGTGCCAGCAGCTCCAGCGGGCGAAGCTCCTACAATGAGCAGTTCTTC.

The chain combines TRBV5-1 with TRBJ2-1; TRBD1 is a possible D gene (6 bases). Germline V CDR1 and CDR2: SGHRS, YFSETQ. The CDR3 spans 14 residues. V dropped 2 bases and J dropped 4 bases, with 10 bases sitting between them. The CDR3 DNA is TGCGCCAGCAGCTTTAGGACAGATTACAATGAGCAGTTCTTC. This encodes CASSFRTDYNEQFF.

This clone was recorded only once. The rearrangement uses TRBV28 and TRBJ2-7; 8 positions agree with TRBD1. The J segment lost 2 bases and the V segment lost 6 bases, leaving 9 bases of the junction unmatched. Germline-derived CDR1 and CDR2 are MDHEN and SYDVKM. This CDR3 contains 15 residues. The CDR3 nucleotides read TGTGCCAGCAGCACCCGACAGGGGCGCCCCTACGAGCAGTACTTC. Translating it yields CASSTRQGRPYEQYF.

V usage is TRBV5-1 and J usage is TRBJ2-7; D remains unclear. Germline V gene lookup returns CDR1 SGHRS and CDR2 YFSETQ. CDR3 length: 13 amino acids. The germline V and J ends were trimmed by 1 base and 4 bases, with 9 bases remaining between them. CDR3 loop: CASSLSSIYEQYF. The CDR3 DNA reads as TGCGCCAGCAGCTTGAGTAGCATATACGAGCAGTACTTC.

This clone was seen once. The chain has TRBV6-5 and TRBJ2-7, with 7 bases lining up with TRBD1. V shed 2 bases, J shed 7 bases, and the junction held 5 bases outside the gene matches. The CDR3 is 13 residues long. Per germline, CDR1 MNHEY and CDR2 SVGAGI. In DNA form, the CDR3 reads TGTGCCAGCAGTTACCGACAGGGCCGGGAGCAGTACTTC. Translation gives CASSYRQGREQYF.

There are a few counts of this clone. The chain is built from TRBV2 and TRBJ1-5; D is unclear. This CDR3 contains 14 residues. Trimming took off 4 bases at V and 2 bases at J, with 9 bases between the two ends. CDR1 is SNHLY and CDR2 is FYNNEI in the germline V gene. The CDR3, as DNA: TGTGCCAGCAGTGCCGGGAATGGCAATCAGCCCCAGCATTTT. Residues: CASSAGNGNQPQHF.

This clone appeared a single time. Here the CDR3 DNA reads TGTGCCAGCAGTTACTTTACACCGAAAGACAATCAGCCCCAGCATTTT. Protein: CASSYFTPKDNQPQHF. This chain links TRBV6-6 with TRBJ1-5; D is unresolved. The V end was cut by 1 base, the J end by 3 bases, with 13 bases between. CDR1 is MNHNY and CDR2 is SVGAGI in the germline V gene (reference sequence). The CDR3 runs 16 residues.

The rearrangement joins TRBV7-2 to TRBJ2-7; weak D call: TRBD2 (5 bases). The germline gives CDR1 SGHTA, CDR2 FQGNSA. Deletions cut 5 bases from V and 4 bases from J, with 18 bases between. The CDR3 consists of 15 residues. The CDR3 loop reads CASSDYRTSKYEQYF. DNA of the CDR3: TGTGCCAGCAGCGACTATCGGACTTCCAAATACGAGCAGTACTTC.

CDR3 loop: CASSLGAPGLGVGEQFF. Written as DNA, the CDR3 is TGTGCCAGCAGCTTGGGGGCCCCTGGCCTCGGGGTAGGTGAGCAGTTCTTC. This chain connects TRBV5-6 to TRBJ2-1; D may be TRBD2 (5 bases). The CDR3 contains 17 residues. Per the germline V gene, CDR1 is SGHDT and CDR2 is YYEEEE. Trimming pared 0 bases from V and 9 bases from J, leaving 22 bases between. Based on the CDR3 plus reference TRBV5-6 and TRBJ2-1, the full variable domain is DAGVTQSPTHLIKTRGQQVTLRCSPKSGHDTVSWYQQALGQGPQFIFQYYEEEERQRGNFPDRFSGHQFPNYSSELNVNALLLGDSALYLCASSLGAPGLGVGEQFFGPGTRLTVL.

This clone was seen once. J is TRBJ1-2 and V is TRBV7-2, with TRBD1 identical over 8 bases. From germline, CDR1 is SGHTA and CDR2 FQGNSA. CDR3 length: 15 amino acids. V was clipped by 6 bases and J by 4 bases; unmatched bases: 10. The CDR3, as DNA: TGTGCCAGCAGTCCATCCGGGACAGGAAGCTATGGCTACACCTTC. Its translation: CASSPSGTGSYGYTF.

The chain combines TRBV9 with TRBJ2-7; no clear D gene. The V gene's germline CDR1 is SGDLS and CDR2 YYNGEE. V lost 5 bases and J 3 bases, leaving 12 bases between the germline ends. The CDR3 loop spans 13 amino acids. The CDR3 DNA reads as TGTGCCAGCAGAGGAGAGACTGGCTACGAGCAGTACTTC. This encodes CASRGETGYEQYF. Complete variable domain (other parts from reference TRBV9 and TRBJ2-7): DSGVTQTPKHLITATGQRVTLRCSPRSGDLSVYWYQQSLDQGLQFLIQYYNGEERAKGNILERFSAQQFPDLHSELNLSSLELGDSALYFCASRGETGYEQYFGPGTRLTVT.

This chain connects TRBV5-4 to TRBJ2-3, with D possibly matching TRBD1 (7 bases). The CDR3 runs 15 residues. V lost 2 bases, J lost 4 bases, and 14 bases lay in between. The germline V gene has CDR1 SGHNT and CDR2 YYREEE (reference sequence). CDR3 region: CASSFGRGVADTQYF. CDR3 in DNA: TGTGCCAGCAGCTTTGGCAGGGGGGTAGCAGATACGCAGTATTTT.

Here the CDR3 DNA reads TGTGCCAGCAGCTTGGTTGTGCGGTCGGACTCCTACGAGCAGTACTTC. It encodes CASSLVVRSDSYEQYF. The chain joins TRBV5-6 to TRBJ2-7; no firm D call. V lost 0 bases and J lost 0, with 13 bases in between. This CDR3 is built from 16 residues. Germline V gives CDR1 SGHDT, CDR2 YYEEEE.

This chain uses TRBV27 with TRBJ1-5; 7 bases line up with TRBD1. The CDR3 totals 14 residues. V was pared by 6 bases and J by 5 bases, with 7 bases of the junction left unmatched. Germline loops: CDR1 MNHEY, CDR2 SMNVEV (reference sequence). CDR3 nucleotide sequence: TGTGCCAGCAGGCAACAGGGGTCCCATCAGCCCCAGCATTTT. Amino acid sequence: CASRQQGSHQPQHF.